The sequence of this T cell receptor beta chain was determined in a study of PD-1 blockade in classical Hodgkin lymphoma (dated by TCRdb to the early 2020s). Background on the whole study: Nivolumab dosing was 3 mg/kg intravenously every 2 weeks, continuing until either disease progression or unacceptable toxicity. To define a peripheral blood immune signature of response to PD-1 blockade in classical Hodgkin lymphoma, the study combined TCR beta sequencing with CyTOF.

In the case of this clone: No antigen is known for it. There are no base qualities to consult, and no much larger clone falls within one base.

The CDR1 and CDR2 encoded by the germline V gene (reference sequence) are LNHNV and YYDKDF. V loses 0 bases, J loses 0 bases, and the germline ends lie 9 bases apart. The CDR3 has 15 amino acids, counting the end cysteine and phenylalanine. The sequence is cut down to CDR3 DNA, 45 bases in frame from base 1. Taken with the paper, the label for time point translates to: cycle 2 day 1 (C2D1) of nivolumab. Relapse after autologous stem cell transplantation had occurred in all trial patients, and cohorts A, B and C were distinguished by prior brentuximab vedotin exposure. A total of around 59 patients with relapsed/refractory classical Hodgkin lymphoma made up the trial cohort, and each patient's best overall response was complete response, partial response or progressive disease. Trial patients were treated with single-agent nivolumab in the multi-cohort phase II CheckMate 205 trial. Best overall response was determined by an independent review committee according to the 2007 International Working Group response criteria. Trial PBMCs were collected just before the start of nivolumab (C1D1) and during therapy at cycle 2 day 1 and cycle 4 day 1. After peripheral blood was drawn into 8 mL Vacutainer Cell Preparation Tubes, PBMCs were isolated by centrifugation and then cryopreserved.

Genomic DNA was isolated using the Qiagen DNeasy kit from unsorted PBMCs as well as from negatively selected CD4+ and CD8+ fractions. TCR beta CDR3 regions were amplified by immunoSEQ multiplex PCR using primers annealing to V and J segments. A synthetic immune receptor repertoire was used to minimize amplification bias, and remaining bias was computationally removed after sequencing. From the authors' description of their analysis: Custom Python scripts were used to quantify repertoire diversity as the Shannon entropy index. Unsorted, CD4+ and CD8+ repertoires were analyzed separately, except in combined analyses where CD4+ and CD8+ sequences were merged in silico. A clone was considered expanded if an increase in frequency of at least 2-fold after treatment relative to C1D1 was found, and a pseudocount of 0.5 was applied to clones undetected at baseline. Singleton clones were defined as clones with 0 or 1 copy at C1D1, and non-singleton clones were defined as clones with 2 or more copies. Clones expanded in unsorted samples were labelled as CD4+, CD8+ or unknown by matching protein sequences in sorted samples from the same patient. Wilcoxon tests on paired samples were used to test diversity changes from C1D1 to C4D1. Held by TCRdb, this immuneACCESS table contains in-frame sequences only and omits some clones. Under half of the omission traces to an unresolved V gene where checked; the cause of the rest is unknown. V, J and clone size are those of that table, while D and trimming were read from the DNA. The sample yields approximately 98,000 clones; 80% to 90% were counted once. In total, the top ten clones hold 20% of the sample.

Here is what the overall study found, with its caveats: Baseline TCR diversity was reported as lower in newly diagnosed patients than in healthy donors, and lower still in relapsed/refractory patients. Diversity was lower in patients who began nivolumab less than 1 year after ASCT, so these patients were left out of later analyses to avoid confounding by immune reconstitution. The study was restricted to a single clinical trial cohort, and the causes of repertoire differences, possibly disease activity or prior therapy, were left undefined. Baseline diversity similar to that of newly diagnosed patients was observed in trial patients achieving complete response, whereas significantly lower diversity was observed in partial responders and progressors. By C4D1, a significant rise was seen in CD4+ TCR diversity but not in CD8+ TCR diversity (p=0.0027 vs p=0.16), and the rise was most apparent among complete responders (p=0.02).

The V and J segments used are TRBV15 and TRBJ2-7, with TRBD2 perhaps the D gene, on 7 matching bases. The TCR sequence derives from a human donor with classical Hodgkin lymphoma. The sequencing here drew on peripheral blood mononuclear cells (PBMCs), taken before the second cycle of nivolumab. The nucleotides are TGTGCCACCAGCAGAGAGCGGGGGCTCTCCTACGAGCAGTACTTC. The translation is CATSRERGLSYEQYF.